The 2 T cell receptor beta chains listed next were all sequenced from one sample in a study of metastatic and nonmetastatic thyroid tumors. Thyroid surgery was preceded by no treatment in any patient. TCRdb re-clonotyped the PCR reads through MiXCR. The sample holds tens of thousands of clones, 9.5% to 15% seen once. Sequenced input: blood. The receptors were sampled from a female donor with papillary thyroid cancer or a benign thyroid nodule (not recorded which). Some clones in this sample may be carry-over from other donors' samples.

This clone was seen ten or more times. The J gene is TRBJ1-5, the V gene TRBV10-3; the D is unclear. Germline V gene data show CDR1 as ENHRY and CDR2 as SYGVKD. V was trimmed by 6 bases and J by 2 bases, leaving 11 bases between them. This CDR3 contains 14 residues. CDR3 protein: CAISPSGRNQPQHF. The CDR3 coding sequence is TGTGCCATCAGCCCCTCGGGCCGCAATCAGCCCCAGCATTTT.

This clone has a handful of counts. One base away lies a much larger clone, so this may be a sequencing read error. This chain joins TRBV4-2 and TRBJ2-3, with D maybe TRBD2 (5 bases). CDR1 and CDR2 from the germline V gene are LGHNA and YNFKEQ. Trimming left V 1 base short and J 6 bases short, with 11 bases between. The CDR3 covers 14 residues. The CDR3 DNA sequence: TGTGCCAGCAGCCAAGGCGGTCGAGGGGATACGCAGTATTTT. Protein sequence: CASSQGGRGDTQYF.